This TCR beta chain was obtained from a study of shared clonotypes between healthy human individuals. Study overall: Used for every donor were three CD4 naive, three CD4 memory, two CD8 naive and one CD8 memory plate. Study results and caveats: Generation probabilities were higher for clonotypes shared across all four sorted-subset donors than for unshared ones.

On this clone itself: The antigen is undetermined.

Authors' processing steps: ImmunoSEQ output held junction-only sequences without quality scores, so filtering differed. Clones were read by immunoSEQ multiplex PCR, and TCRdb kept only the in-frame ones, dropping some. V and J calls and clone size come straight from that table; D and trimming were deduced from the DNA. Of over 1.4 million clones detected, approximately 96% appear once; the ten largest clones hold more than 0.9%. The CDR3 covers 15 residues. Germline CDR1 LGHNA, CDR2 YSLEER. V was clipped by 2 bases and J by 6 bases; unmatched bases: 8. Adults of Caucasian background living in Nashville, Tennessee made up all donors.

The sequencing input was naive CD4+ T cells sorted from blood. Stated subset: CD45RA+ positively selected. This TCR was sampled from a man aged 30 to 39 in good health. V is TRBV4-3 and J is TRBJ2-7, with TRBD2 identical over 9 bases. The CDR3 protein is CASSQTAGGPGEQYF. The DNA of the CDR3 is TGCGCCAGCAGCCAAACGGCGGGAGGGCCCGGCGAGCAGTACTTC.